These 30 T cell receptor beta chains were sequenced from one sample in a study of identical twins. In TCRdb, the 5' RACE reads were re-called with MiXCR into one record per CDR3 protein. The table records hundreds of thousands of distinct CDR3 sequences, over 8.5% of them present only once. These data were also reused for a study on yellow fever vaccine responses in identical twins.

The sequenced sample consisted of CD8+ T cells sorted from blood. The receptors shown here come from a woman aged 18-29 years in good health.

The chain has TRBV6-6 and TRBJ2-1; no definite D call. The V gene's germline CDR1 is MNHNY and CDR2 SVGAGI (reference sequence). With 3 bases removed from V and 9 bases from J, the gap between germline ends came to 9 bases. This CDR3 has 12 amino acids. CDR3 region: CASSYMLAEQFF. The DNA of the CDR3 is TGTGCCAGCAGTTATATGCTCGCTGAGCAGTTCTTC.

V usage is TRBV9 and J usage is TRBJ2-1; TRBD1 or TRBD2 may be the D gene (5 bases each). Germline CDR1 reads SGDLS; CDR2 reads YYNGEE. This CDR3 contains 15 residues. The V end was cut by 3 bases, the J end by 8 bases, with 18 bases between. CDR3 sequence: CASSGGIARGDEQFF. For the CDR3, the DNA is TGTGCCAGCAGCGGAGGTATCGCGAGGGGTGATGAGCAGTTCTTC.

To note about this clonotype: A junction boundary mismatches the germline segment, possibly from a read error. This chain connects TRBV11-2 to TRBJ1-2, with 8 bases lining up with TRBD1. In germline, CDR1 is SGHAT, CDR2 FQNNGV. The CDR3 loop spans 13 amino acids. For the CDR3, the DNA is TGTGCCAGCAGCTTATTAGACAGGGGCCAACCCCACTTC. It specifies CASSLLDRGQPHF.

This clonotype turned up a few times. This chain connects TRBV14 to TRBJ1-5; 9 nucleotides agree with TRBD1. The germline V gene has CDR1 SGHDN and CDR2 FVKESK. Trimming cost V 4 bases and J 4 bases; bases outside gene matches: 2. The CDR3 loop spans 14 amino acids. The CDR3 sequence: CASSRQGVNQPQHF. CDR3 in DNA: TGTGCCAGCAGCCGACAGGGGGTTAATCAGCCCCAGCATTTT.

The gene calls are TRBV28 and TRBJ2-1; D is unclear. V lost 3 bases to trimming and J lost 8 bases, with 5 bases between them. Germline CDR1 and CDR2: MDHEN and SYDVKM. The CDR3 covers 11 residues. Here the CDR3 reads CASSFNYEQFF. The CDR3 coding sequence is TGTGCCAGCAGTTTCAACTATGAGCAGTTCTTC.

The CDR3 spells CSAREQLAGGRPNTGELFF. The CDR3, as DNA: TGCAGTGCTAGAGAACAACTAGCGGGGGGGCGACCGAACACCGGGGAGCTGTTTTTT. V is TRBV20-1 and J is TRBJ2-2, with 13 bases lining up with TRBD2. The junction had 7 bases not matched to a gene; V was cut back by 0 bases and J by 0 bases. The CDR3 has 19 residues. CDR1 and CDR2 from the germline V gene are DFQATT and SNEGSKA (reference sequence).

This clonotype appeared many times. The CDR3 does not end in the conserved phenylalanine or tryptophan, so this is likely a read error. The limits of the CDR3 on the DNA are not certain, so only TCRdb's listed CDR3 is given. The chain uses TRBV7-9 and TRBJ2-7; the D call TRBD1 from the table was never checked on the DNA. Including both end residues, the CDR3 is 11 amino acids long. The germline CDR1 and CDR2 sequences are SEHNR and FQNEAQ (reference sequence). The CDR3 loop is CASSLGRDREY.

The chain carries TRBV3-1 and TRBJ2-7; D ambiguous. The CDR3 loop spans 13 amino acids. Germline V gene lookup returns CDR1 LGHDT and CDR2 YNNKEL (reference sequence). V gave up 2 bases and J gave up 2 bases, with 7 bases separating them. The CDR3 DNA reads TGTGCCAGCAGCCAACCCACCCCCTACGAGCAGTACTTC. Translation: CASSQPTPYEQYF.

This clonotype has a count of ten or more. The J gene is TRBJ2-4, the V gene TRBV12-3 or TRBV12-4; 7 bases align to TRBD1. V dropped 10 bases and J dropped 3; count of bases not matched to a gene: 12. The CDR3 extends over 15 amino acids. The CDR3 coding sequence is TGTGCCATCATGATCCGGGACAGCCGCAAAAACATTCAGTACTTC. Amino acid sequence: CAIMIRDSRKNIQYF.

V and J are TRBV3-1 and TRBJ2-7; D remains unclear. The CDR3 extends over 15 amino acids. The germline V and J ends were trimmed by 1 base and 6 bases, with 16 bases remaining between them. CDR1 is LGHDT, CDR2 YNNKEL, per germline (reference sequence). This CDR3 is CASSQVVGRVGEQYF. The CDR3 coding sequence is TGTGCCAGCAGCCAAGTAGTTGGCCGGGTCGGCGAGCAGTACTTC.

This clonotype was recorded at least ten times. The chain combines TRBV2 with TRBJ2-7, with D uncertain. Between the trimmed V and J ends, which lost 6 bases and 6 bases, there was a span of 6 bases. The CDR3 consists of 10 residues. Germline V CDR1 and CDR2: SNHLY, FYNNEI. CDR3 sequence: CASRGIEQYF. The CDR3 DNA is TGTGCCAGCAGGGGAATCGAGCAGTACTTC.

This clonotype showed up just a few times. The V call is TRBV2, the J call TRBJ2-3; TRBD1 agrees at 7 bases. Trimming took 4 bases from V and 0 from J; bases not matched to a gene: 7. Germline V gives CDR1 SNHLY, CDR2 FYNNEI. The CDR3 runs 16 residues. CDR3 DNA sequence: TGTGCCAGCAGTGGGGACCCGGGACAGAGCACAGATACGCAGTATTTT. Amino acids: CASSGDPGQSTDTQYF.

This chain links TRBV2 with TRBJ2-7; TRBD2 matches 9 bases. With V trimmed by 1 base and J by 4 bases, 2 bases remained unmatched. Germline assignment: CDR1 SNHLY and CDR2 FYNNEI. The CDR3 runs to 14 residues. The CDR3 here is CASSEGSGGYEQYF. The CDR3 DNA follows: TGTGCCAGCAGTGAAGGTAGCGGGGGATACGAGCAGTACTTC.

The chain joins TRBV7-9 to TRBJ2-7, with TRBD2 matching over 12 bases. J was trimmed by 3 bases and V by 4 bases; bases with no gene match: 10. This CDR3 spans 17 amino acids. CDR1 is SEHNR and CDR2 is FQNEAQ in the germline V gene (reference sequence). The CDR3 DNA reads TGTGCCAGCAGCTCCCCGACTAGCGGGAGATTTAGCTACGAGCAGTACTTC. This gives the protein CASSSPTSGRFSYEQYF.

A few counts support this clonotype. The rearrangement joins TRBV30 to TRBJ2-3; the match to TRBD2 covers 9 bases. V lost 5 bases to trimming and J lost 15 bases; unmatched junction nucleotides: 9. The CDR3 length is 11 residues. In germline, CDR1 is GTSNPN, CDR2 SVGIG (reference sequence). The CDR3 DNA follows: TGTGCCTGGGATCTAGCGGGGCGTCGATATTTT. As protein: CAWDLAGRRYF.

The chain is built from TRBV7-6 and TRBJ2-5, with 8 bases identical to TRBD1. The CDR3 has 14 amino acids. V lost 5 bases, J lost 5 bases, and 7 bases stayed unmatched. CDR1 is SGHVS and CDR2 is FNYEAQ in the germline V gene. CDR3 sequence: CASSLGQGWETQYF. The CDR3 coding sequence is TGTGCCAGCAGCCTAGGACAGGGTTGGGAGACCCAGTACTTC. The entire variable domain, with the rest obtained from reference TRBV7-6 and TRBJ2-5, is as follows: GAGVSQSPRYKVTKRGQDVALRCDPISGHVSLYWYRQALGQGPEFLTYFNYEAQQDKSGLPNDRFSAERPEGSISTLTIQRTEQRDSAMYRCASSLGQGWETQYFGPGTRLLVL.

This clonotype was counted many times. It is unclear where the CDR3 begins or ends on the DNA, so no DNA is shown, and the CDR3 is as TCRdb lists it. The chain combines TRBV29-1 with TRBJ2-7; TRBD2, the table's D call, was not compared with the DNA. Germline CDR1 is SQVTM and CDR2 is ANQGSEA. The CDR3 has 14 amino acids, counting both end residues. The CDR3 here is CSVIPGTSVFWQYF.

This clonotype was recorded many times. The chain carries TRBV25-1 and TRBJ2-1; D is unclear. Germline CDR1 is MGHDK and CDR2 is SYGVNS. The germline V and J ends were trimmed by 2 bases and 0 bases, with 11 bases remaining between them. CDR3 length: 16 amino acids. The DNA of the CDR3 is TGTGCCAGCAGTGAAGAGGAATTCAGCTCCTACAATGAGCAGTTCTTC. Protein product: CASSEEEFSSYNEQFF.

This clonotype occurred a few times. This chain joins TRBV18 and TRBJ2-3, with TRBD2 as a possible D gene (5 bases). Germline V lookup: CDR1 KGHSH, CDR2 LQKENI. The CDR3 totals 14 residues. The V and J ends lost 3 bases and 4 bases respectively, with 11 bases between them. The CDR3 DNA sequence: TGTGCCAGCTCACCTTGGGAGAGGCCAGATACGCAGTATTTT. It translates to CASSPWERPDTQYF.

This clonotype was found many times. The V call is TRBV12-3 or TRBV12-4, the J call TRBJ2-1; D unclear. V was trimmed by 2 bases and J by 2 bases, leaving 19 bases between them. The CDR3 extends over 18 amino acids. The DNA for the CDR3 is TGTGCCAGCAGTTTAAGGCCTGATCTTACTCGGGCCTACAATGAGCAGTTCTTC. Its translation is CASSLRPDLTRAYNEQFF.

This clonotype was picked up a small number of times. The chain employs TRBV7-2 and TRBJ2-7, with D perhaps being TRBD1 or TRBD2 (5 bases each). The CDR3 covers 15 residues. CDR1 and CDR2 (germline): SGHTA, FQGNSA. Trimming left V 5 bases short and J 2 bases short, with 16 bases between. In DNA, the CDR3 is TGTGCCAGCAGCCCGCCTCCGGGGCTAACCTACGAGCAGTACTTC. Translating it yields CASSPPPGLTYEQYF.

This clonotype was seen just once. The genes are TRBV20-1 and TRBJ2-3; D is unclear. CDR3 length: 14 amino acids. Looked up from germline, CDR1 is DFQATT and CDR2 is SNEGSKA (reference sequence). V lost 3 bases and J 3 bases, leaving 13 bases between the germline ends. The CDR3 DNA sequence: TGCAGTGCTAGGAGGATGGAAGGGACAGATACGCAGTATTTT. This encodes CSARRMEGTDTQYF.

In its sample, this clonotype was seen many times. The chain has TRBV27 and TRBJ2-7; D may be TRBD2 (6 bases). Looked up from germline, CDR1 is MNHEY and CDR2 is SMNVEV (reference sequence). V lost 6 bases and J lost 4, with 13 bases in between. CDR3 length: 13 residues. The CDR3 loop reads CASSWTEGYEQYF. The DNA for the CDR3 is TGTGCCAGCAGCTGGACGGAGGGATACGAGCAGTACTTC.

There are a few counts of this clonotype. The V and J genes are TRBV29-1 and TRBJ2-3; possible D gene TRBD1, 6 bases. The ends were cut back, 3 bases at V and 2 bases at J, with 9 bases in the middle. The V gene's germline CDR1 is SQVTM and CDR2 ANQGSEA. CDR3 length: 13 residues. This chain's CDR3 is CSVEGHNTDTQYF. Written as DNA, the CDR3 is TGCAGCGTTGAGGGACACAACACAGATACGCAGTATTTT.

CDR3 sequence (DNA): TGTGCCAGGGAAGTAAGAGACGTCCCCTCCGAGCAGTACTTC. Protein product: CAREVRDVPSEQYF. The rearrangement links TRBV6-4 to TRBJ2-7; D ambiguous. Trimming took 9 bases from V and 6 from J, leaving 21 bases between them. In germline, CDR1 is MRHNA, CDR2 SNTAGT. The CDR3 spans 14 residues.

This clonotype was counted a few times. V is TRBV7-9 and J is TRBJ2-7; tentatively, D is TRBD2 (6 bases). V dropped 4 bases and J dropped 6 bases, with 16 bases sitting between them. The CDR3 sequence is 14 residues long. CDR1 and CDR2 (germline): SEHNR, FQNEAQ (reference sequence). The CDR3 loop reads CASSSRDSPGEQYF. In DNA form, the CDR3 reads TGTGCCAGCAGCTCCCGGGACTCTCCCGGCGAGCAGTACTTC. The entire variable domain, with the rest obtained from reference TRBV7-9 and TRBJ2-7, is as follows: DTGVSQNPRHKITKRGQNVTFRCDPISEHNRLYWYRQTLGQGPEFLTYFQNEAQLEKSRLLSDRFSAERPKGSFSTLEIQRTEQGDSAMYLCASSSRDSPGEQYFGPGTRLTVT.

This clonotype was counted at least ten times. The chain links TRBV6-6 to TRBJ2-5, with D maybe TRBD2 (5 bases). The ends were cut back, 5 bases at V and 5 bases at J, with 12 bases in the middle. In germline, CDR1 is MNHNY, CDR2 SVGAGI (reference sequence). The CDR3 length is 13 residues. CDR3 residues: CASSPSGLETQYF. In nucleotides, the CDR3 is TGTGCCAGCAGTCCTTCGGGGTTGGAGACCCAGTACTTC.

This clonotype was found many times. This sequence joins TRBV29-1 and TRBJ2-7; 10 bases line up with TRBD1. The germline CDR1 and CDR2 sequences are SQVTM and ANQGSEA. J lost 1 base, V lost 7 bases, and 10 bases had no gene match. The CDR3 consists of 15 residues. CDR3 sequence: CSAQLRTGGSYEQYF. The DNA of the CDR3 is TGCAGCGCCCAACTTAGGACAGGGGGTTCCTACGAGCAGTACTTC.

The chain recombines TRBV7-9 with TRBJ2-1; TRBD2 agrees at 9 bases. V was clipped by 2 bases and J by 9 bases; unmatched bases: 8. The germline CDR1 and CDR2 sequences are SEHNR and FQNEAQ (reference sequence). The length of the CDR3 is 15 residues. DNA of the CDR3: TGTGCCAGCAGCTTATGGGGCGGGAGGGCCGTTGAGCAGTTCTTC. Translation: CASSLWGGRAVEQFF. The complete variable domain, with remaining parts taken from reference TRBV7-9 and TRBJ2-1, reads DTGVSQNPRHKITKRGQNVTFRCDPISEHNRLYWYRQTLGQGPEFLTYFQNEAQLEKSRLLSDRFSAERPKGSFSTLEIQRTEQGDSAMYLCASSLWGGRAVEQFFGPGTRLTVL.

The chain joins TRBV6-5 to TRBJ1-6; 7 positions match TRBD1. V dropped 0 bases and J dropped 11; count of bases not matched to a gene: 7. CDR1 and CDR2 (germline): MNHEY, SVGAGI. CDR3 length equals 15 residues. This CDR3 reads CASSYSQGVEAPLHF. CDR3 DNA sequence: TGTGCCAGCAGTTACTCTCAGGGGGTAGAGGCACCCCTCCACTTT.